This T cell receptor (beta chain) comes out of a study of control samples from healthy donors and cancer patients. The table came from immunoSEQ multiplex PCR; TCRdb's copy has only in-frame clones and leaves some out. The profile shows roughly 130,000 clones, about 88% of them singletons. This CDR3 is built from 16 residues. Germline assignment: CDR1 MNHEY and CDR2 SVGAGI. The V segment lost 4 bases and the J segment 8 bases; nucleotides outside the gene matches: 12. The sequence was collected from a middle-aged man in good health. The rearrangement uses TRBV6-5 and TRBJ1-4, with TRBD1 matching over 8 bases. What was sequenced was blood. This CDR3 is CASSFTTGGGREKLFF. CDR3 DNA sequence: TGTGCCAGCAGTTTCACTACAGGGGGGGGAAGAGAAAAACTGTTTTTT.